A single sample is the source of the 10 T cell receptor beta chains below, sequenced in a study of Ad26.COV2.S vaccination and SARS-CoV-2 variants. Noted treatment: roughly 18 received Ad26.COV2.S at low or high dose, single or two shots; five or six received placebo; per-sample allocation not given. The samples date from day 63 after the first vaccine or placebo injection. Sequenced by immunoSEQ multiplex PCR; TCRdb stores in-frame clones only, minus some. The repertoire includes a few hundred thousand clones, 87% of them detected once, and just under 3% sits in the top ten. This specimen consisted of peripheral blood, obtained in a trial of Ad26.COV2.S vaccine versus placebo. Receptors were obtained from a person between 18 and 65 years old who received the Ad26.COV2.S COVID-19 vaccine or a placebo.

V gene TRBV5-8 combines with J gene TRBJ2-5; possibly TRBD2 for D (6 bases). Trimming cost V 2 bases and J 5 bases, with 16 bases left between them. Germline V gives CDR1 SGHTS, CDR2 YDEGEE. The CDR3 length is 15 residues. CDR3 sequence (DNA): TGTGCCAGCAGCTTCTCGTTCGGGGGAGTGGAGACCCAGTACTTC. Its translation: CASSFSFGGVETQYF. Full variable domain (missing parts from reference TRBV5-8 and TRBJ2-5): EAGVTQSPTHLIKTRGQQATLRCSPISGHTSVYWYQQALGLGLQFLLWYDEGEERNRGNFPPRFSGRQFPNYSSELNVNALELEDSALYLCASSFSFGGVETQYFGPGTRLLVL.

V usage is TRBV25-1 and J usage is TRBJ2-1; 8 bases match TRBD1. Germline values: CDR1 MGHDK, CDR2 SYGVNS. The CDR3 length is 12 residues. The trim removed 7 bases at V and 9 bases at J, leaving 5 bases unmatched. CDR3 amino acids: CASTPGGGEQFF. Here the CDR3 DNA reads TGTGCCAGCACCCCAGGGGGCGGTGAGCAGTTCTTC.

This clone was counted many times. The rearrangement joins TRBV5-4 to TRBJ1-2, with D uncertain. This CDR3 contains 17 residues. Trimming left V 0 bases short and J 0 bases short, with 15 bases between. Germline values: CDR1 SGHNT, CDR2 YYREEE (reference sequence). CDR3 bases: TGTGCCAGCAGCTTGGAGTCCCAGCGGGCAGCTAACTATGGCTACACCTTC. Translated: CASSLESQRAANYGYTF. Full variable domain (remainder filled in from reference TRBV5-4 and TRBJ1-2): ETGVTQSPTHLIKTRGQQVTLRCSSQSGHNTVSWYQQALGQGPQFIFQYYREEENGRGNFPPRFSGLQFPNYSSELNVNALELDDSALYLCASSLESQRAANYGYTFGSGTRLTVV.

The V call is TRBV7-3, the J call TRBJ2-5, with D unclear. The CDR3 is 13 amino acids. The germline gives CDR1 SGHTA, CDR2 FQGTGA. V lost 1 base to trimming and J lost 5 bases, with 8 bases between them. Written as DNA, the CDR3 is TGTGCCAGCAGCTTAAAAGCCTCGGAGACCCAGTACTTC. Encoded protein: CASSLKASETQYF.

The CDR3 region is CASSQVMRGNQETQYF. CDR3 nucleotide sequence: TGCGCCAGCAGCCAAGTGATGCGGGGGAACCAAGAGACCCAGTACTTC. V gene TRBV4-3 combines with J gene TRBJ2-5, with 7 bases fitting TRBD2. CDR3 length: 16 amino acids. Germline loops: CDR1 LGHNA, CDR2 YSLEER. Unmatched junction bases numbered 5, after V lost 1 base and J lost 0 bases.

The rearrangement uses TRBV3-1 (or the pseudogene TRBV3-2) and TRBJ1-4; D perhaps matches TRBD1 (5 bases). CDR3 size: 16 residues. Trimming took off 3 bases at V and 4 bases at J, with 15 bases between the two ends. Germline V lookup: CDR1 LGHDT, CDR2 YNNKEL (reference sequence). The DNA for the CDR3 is TGTGCCAGCAGCCATCCCGTCGGGGCGGGTAATGAAAAACTGTTTTTT. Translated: CASSHPVGAGNEKLFF.

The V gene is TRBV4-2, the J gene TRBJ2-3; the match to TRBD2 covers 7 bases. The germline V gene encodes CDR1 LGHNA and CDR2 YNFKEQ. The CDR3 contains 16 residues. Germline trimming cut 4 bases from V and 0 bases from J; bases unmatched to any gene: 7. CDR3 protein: CASSPTSFRSTDTQYF. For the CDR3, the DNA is TGTGCCAGCAGCCCGACTAGCTTCCGAAGCACAGATACGCAGTATTTT.

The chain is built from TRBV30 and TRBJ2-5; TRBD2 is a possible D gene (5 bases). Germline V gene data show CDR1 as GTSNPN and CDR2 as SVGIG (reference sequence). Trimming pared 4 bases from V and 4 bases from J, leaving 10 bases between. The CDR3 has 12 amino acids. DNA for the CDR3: TGTGCCTGGAAGGAGGCCGGAGAGACCCAGTACTTC. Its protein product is CAWKEAGETQYF.

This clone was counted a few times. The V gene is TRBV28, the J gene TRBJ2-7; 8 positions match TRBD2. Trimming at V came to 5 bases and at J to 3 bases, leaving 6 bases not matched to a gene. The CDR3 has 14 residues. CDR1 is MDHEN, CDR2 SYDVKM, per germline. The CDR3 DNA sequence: TGTGCCAGCAGTGAAGCGGGGGCCGACTACGAGCAGTACTTC. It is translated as CASSEAGADYEQYF.

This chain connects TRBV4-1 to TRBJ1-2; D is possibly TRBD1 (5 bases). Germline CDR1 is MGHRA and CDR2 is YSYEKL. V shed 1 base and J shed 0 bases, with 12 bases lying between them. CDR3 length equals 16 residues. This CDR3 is CASSQGGVESNYGYTF. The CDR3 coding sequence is TGCGCCAGCAGCCAAGGAGGGGTTGAATCTAACTATGGCTACACCTTC.